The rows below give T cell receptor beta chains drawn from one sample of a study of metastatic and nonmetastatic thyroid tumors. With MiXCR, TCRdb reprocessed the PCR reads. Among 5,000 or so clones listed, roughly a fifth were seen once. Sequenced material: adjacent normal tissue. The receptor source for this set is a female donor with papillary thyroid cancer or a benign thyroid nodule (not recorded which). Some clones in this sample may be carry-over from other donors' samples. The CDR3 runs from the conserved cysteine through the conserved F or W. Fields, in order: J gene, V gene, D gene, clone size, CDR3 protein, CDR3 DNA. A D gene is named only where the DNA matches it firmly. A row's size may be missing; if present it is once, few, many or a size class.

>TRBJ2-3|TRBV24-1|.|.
CATKKDTTDTQYF
TGTGCCACTAAAAAGGACACCACAGATACGCAGTATTTT
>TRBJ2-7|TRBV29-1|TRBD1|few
CSALEGTGGFNEQYF
TGCAGCGCCCTTGAGGGGACAGGGGGCTTCAACGAGCAGTACTTC
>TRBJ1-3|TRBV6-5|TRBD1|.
CASSYSGTGIGNTIYF
TGTGCCAGCAGTTACTCCGGGACAGGGATAGGAAACACCATATATTTT
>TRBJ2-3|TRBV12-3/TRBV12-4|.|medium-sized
CASSSTHTDTQYF
TGTGCCAGCAGTTCCACCCACACAGATACGCAGTATTTT
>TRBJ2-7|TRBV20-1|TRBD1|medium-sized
CSARDWTGVSYEQYF
TGCAGTGCTAGAGATTGGACAGGGGTATCCTACGAGCAGTACTTC
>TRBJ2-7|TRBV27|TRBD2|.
CASSFGLAGGSEQYF
TGTGCCAGCAGTTTTGGACTAGCGGGAGGTAGTGAGCAGTACTTC
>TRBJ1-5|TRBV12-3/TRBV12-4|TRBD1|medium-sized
CASSSGTGVRPQHF
TGTGCCAGCAGTTCCGGGACAGGGGTTCGGCCCCAGCATTTT
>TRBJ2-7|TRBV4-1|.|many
CASSQGQGHSYEQYF
TGCGCCAGCAGCCAAGGGCAGGGACACTCCTACGAGCAGTACTTC
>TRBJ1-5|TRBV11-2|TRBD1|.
CASSYSGGYSNQPQHF
TGTGCCAGCAGCTACTCAGGGGGTTATAGCAATCAGCCCCAGCATTTT
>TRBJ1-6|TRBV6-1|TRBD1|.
CASSQRQGAIGETLHF
TGTGCCAGCAGTCAAAGACAGGGGGCCATAGGGGAGACCCTCCACTTT
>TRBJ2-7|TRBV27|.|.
CASAALGTIKFYDQYF
TGTGCCAGCGCTGCCCTCGGGACAATTAAGTTCTACGATCAGTACTTC
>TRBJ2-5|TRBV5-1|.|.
CASSFAGGEGETQYF
TGCGCCAGCAGCTTTGCGGGTGGCGAAGGAGAGACCCAGTACTTC
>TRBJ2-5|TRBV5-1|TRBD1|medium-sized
CASSLDTGEETQYF
TGCGCCAGCAGCTTAGATACAGGGGAAGAGACCCAGTACTTC
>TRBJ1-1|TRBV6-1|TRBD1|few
CAITGTANTEAFF
TGTGCCATTACCGGGACAGCGAACACTGAAGCTTTCTTT
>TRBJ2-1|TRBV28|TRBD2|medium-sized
CAITPSSGSSNEQFF
TGTGCGATCACCCCCTCTAGCGGGAGTTCCAATGAGCAGTTCTTC
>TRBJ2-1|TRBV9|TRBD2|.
CASSVGGGAGEQFF
TGTGCCAGCAGCGTAGGGGGGGGTGCCGGTGAGCAGTTCTTC
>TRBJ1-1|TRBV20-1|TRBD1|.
CSAKGQGKGEAFF
TGCAGCGCAAAGGGACAGGGTAAAGGTGAAGCTTTCTTT
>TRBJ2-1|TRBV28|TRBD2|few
CASSNSGRFFNEQFF
TGTGCCAGCAGTAATAGCGGGAGATTTTTTAATGAGCAGTTCTTC
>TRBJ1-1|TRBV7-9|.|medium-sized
CASSFGTVNTEAFF
TGTGCCAGCAGCTTCGGAACGGTGAACACTGAAGCTTTCTTT
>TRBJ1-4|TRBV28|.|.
CASSPPQGHDEKLFF
TGTGCCAGCAGTCCCCCACAGGGTCACGATGAAAAACTGTTTTTT
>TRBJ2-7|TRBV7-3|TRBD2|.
CASSLQREFNEQYF
TGTGCCAGCAGCTTACAGCGGGAGTTCAACGAGCAGTACTTC
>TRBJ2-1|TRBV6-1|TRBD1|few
CASRTGTGEICEQFF
TGTGCCAGCAGAACCGGGACAGGGGAGATCTGTGAGCAGTTCTTC
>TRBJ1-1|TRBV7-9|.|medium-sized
CASSLVMGEAFF
TGTGCCAGCAGCCTCGTAATGGGGGAAGCTTTCTTT
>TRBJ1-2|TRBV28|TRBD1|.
CASSAYRGLGYTF
TGTGCCAGCAGTGCCTACAGGGGGCTTGGCTACACCTTC
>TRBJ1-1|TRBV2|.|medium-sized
CASSQRVLRNTEAFF
TGTGCCAGCAGCCAGAGGGTTCTCCGAAACACTGAAGCTTTCTTT
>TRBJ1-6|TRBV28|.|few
CASSLQPPGAYNSPLHF
TGTGCCAGCAGTTTACAGCCCCCTGGAGCCTATAATTCACCCCTCCACTTT
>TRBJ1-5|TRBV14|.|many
CASRYNQPQHF
TGTGCCAGCAGGTACAATCAGCCCCAGCATTTT
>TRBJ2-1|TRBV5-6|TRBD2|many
CASSLDFLAGSRYNEQFF
TGTGCCAGCAGCTTGGATTTTCTAGCGGGGTCACGGTACAATGAGCAGTTCTTC
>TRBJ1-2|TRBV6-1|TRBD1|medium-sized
CASTRQGARYGYTF
TGTGCCAGCACCCGACAGGGGGCACGGTATGGCTACACCTTC
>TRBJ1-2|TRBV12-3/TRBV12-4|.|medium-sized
CASSFPGRVNYGYTF
TGTGCCAGCAGTTTCCCAGGGAGGGTTAACTATGGCTACACCTTC
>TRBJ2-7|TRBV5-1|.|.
CASSFRSTGLDEQYF
TGCGCCAGCAGCTTTCGCAGTACAGGCCTCGACGAGCAATACTTC
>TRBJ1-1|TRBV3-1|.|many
CASSLSNTEAFF
TGTGCCAGCAGCCTTAGTAACACTGAAGCTTTCTTT
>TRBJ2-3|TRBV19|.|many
CAGFDPYTDTQYF
TGTGCCGGATTTGACCCGTACACAGATACGCAGTATTTT
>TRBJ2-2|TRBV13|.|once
CAITTAWGHRAGELFF
TGTGCCATCACGACCGCGTGGGGGCATAGGGCCGGGGAGCTGTTTTTT
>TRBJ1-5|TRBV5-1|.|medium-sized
CASSLDGGNQPQHF
TGCGCCAGCAGCTTGGACGGGGGGAATCAGCCCCAGCATTTT